The 25 T cell receptor beta chains below come from one sample, sequenced in a study of blood T cell repertoires in COVID-19. The data were produced by immunoSEQ multiplex PCR, yet TCRdb's version contains in-frame clones alone and is incomplete. Here the sample spans approximately 50,000 clones, around 80% being singletons. Sequences were obtained from PBMCs or T cells enriched from blood (not recorded which). These TCRs come from a woman aged 50 to 60 with acute COVID-19.

The chain employs TRBV5-8 and TRBJ1-1, with D perhaps matching TRBD1 (5 bases). The germline V and J ends were trimmed by 2 bases and 5 bases, with 16 bases remaining between them. This CDR3 contains 15 residues. The germline V gene has CDR1 SGHTS and CDR2 YDEGEE. CDR3 in amino acids: CASSFFVSGVTEAFF. Here the CDR3 DNA reads TGTGCCAGCAGCTTTTTCGTCTCGGGGGTGACTGAAGCTTTCTTT.

The gene calls are TRBV7-6 and TRBJ2-5; tentatively, D is TRBD2 (7 bases). Germline CDR1 and CDR2: SGHVS and FNYEAQ. The germline V and J ends were trimmed by 0 bases and 2 bases, with 13 bases remaining between them. The CDR3 has 16 residues. The CDR3 coding sequence is TGTGCCAGCAGCTTAGCGGTGCGGGGGCATCAAGAGACCCAGTACTTC. Translated, it gives CASSLAVRGHQETQYF.

The chain combines TRBV12-3 or TRBV12-4 with TRBJ1-2; TRBD1 is a possible D gene (5 bases). The V and J ends lost 6 bases and 7 bases respectively, with 15 bases between them. The CDR3 has 13 amino acids. DNA for the CDR3: TGTGCCAGCAGGATCAGGGCTCGGTCTGGCTACACCTTC. It is translated as CASRIRARSGYTF.

V gene TRBV9 combines with J gene TRBJ2-7; a possible D gene is TRBD2 (7 bases). This CDR3 spans 15 amino acids. V lost 0 bases to trimming and J lost 4 bases, with 14 bases between them. Germline V gives CDR1 SGDLS, CDR2 YYNGEE. In DNA form, the CDR3 reads TGTGCCAGCAGCGTAGGCGGGGGCGTCAGTTACGAGCAGTACTTC. It specifies CASSVGGGVSYEQYF.

The chain employs TRBV6-4 and TRBJ2-2; a possible D gene is TRBD2 (6 bases). The CDR3 is 17 residues long. Germline lookup yields CDR1 MRHNA and CDR2 SNTAGT. V dropped 0 bases and J dropped 5 bases, with 16 bases sitting between them. The CDR3 DNA reads as TGTGCCAGCAGTGACTCTGGCGGCGGGGCAGGGACCGGGGAGCTGTTTTTT. This sequence encodes CASSDSGGGAGTGELFF.

The rearrangement joins TRBV7-9 to TRBJ2-5; 13 nucleotides agree with TRBD2. After removal of 6 bases from V and 1 base from J, the junction contained 8 bases not matched to a gene. Germline lookup yields CDR1 SEHNR and CDR2 FQNEAQ (reference sequence). The CDR3 extends over 17 amino acids. In DNA, the CDR3 is TGTGCCAGCAGTTCTTGGACTAGCGGGGGACCCCAAGAGACCCAGTACTTC. Its translation is CASSSWTSGGPQETQYF.

CDR3 sequence: CASSETTGLGYGYTF. CDR3 coding DNA: TGTGCCAGCAGTGAGACGACAGGGCTGGGCTATGGCTACACCTTC. J is TRBJ1-2 and V is TRBV6-1; 7 bases agree with TRBD1. Germline CDR1 is MNHNS and CDR2 is SASEGT. This CDR3 is built from 15 residues. The V and J ends lost 3 bases and 4 bases, in that order; junction bases with no gene match: 8.

The chain links TRBV7-9 to TRBJ1-4, with D possibly matching TRBD1 (6 bases). The germline CDR1 and CDR2 sequences are SEHNR and FQNEAQ (reference sequence). Between the trimmed V and J ends, which lost 5 bases and 3 bases, there was a span of 13 bases. The CDR3 runs to 15 residues. Here the CDR3 DNA reads TGTGCCAGCAGCCGCACACAGGGTCCTAATGAAAAACTGTTTTTT. It yields the protein CASSRTQGPNEKLFF.

This clone was observed a handful of times. The chain joins TRBV29-1 to TRBJ1-1; no definite D call. The CDR3 is 10 amino acids. Trimming took 8 bases from V and 1 from J, leaving 5 bases between them. Germline-derived CDR1 and CDR2 are SQVTM and ANQGSEA. CDR3 loop: CSTQNTEAFF. CDR3 sequence (DNA): TGCAGCACTCAGAACACTGAAGCTTTCTTT.

The gene calls are TRBV5-5 and TRBJ1-4; a possible D gene is TRBD1 (5 bases). Deletions cut 0 bases from V and 0 bases from J, with 9 bases between. The CDR3 totals 16 residues. The germline CDR1 and CDR2 sequences are SGHKS and YYEKEE (reference sequence). CDR3 amino acids: CASSLDWTTTNEKLFF. The CDR3 DNA sequence: TGTGCCAGCAGCTTGGATTGGACAACAACTAATGAAAAACTGTTTTTT.

The chain employs TRBV5-4 and TRBJ1-2; 12 bases match TRBD1. Germline lookup yields CDR1 SGHNT and CDR2 YYREEE (reference sequence). With V trimmed by 3 bases and J by 4 bases, 4 bases remained unmatched. The CDR3 spans 15 residues. The CDR3 DNA reads as TGTGCCAGCAGCTGGGGGACAGGGGGCGGCTATGGCTACACCTTC. Translated, it gives CASSWGTGGGYGYTF.

V is TRBV5-6 and J is TRBJ1-1; 10 positions match TRBD1. Trimming removed 4 bases from V and 4 bases from J; junction bases left unmatched: 10. CDR3 length equals 16 residues. The germline V gene encodes CDR1 SGHDT and CDR2 YYEEEE. Here the CDR3 DNA reads TGTGCCAGCAGCAAGACCGGGACAGGGGCGCCCACTGAAGCTTTCTTT. As protein: CASSKTGTGAPTEAFF.

The V gene is TRBV6-5, the J gene TRBJ2-3; no definite D call. Looked up from germline, CDR1 is MNHEY and CDR2 is SVGAGI. The ends were cut back, 6 bases at V and 2 bases at J, with 12 bases in the middle. This CDR3 contains 14 residues. CDR3 sequence reads: CASSRSRNTDTQYF. CDR3 DNA: TGTGCCAGCAGCCGATCTAGAAACACAGATACGCAGTATTTT.

V and J are TRBV19 and TRBJ2-3; TRBD2 agrees at 11 bases. V dropped 6 bases and J dropped 9; count of bases not matched to a gene: 11. The CDR3 has 15 amino acids. The germline CDR1 and CDR2 sequences are LNHDA and SQIVND (reference sequence). CDR3 protein: CASSLSGGAGRTQYF. Here the CDR3 DNA reads TGTGCCAGTAGCCTTAGCGGGGGGGCCGGGAGGACGCAGTATTTT.

The chain links TRBV15 to TRBJ1-4; D gene ambiguous. This CDR3 contains 15 residues. The germline CDR1 and CDR2 sequences are LNHNV and YYDKDF (reference sequence). Trimming took off 0 bases at V and 4 bases at J, with 9 bases between the two ends. The chain's CDR3 is CATSRDGGVNEKLFF. Written as DNA, the CDR3 is TGTGCCACCAGCAGAGATGGCGGGGTTAATGAAAAACTGTTTTTT.

This clone was found once. This chain uses TRBV28 with TRBJ2-5; D call uncertain. Trimming took off 1 base at V and 4 bases at J, with 4 bases between the two ends. The germline gives CDR1 MDHEN, CDR2 SYDVKM. CDR3 length: 12 residues. The CDR3 is CASSLFRETQYF. The CDR3 nucleotides read TGTGCCAGCAGTTTATTTAGAGAGACCCAGTACTTC. The whole variable domain, filled in from reference TRBV28 and TRBJ2-5, reads DVKVTQSSRYLVKRTGEKVFLECVQDMDHENMFWYRQDPGLGLRLIYFSYDVKMKEKGDIPEGYSVSREKKERFSLILESASTNQTSMYLCASSLFRETQYFGPGTRLLVL.

The chain couples TRBV11-2 to TRBJ2-5; 7 positions match TRBD1. Germline CDR1 and CDR2: SGHAT and FQNNGV. V trimming: 5 bases; J trimming: 5 bases; junction bases outside the gene matches: 11. The CDR3 runs 15 residues. The CDR3 region has the DNA TGTGCCAGCAGCACCAACTCCAGGGGGTGGGAGACCCAGTACTTC. Protein: CASSTNSRGWETQYF.

This clone occurred once. The chain recombines TRBV21-1 with TRBJ1-1. TRBV21-1 has pseudogene status. The length of the CDR3 is 11 residues. The CDR3 reads CASTSNTEAFF. The CDR3, as DNA: TGTGCCAGCACCTCGAACACTGAAGCTTTCTTT.

CDR3 region: CASSFESRGSYEQYF. Here the CDR3 DNA reads TGTGCCAGCAGCTTTGAGTCCCGGGGGAGCTACGAGCAGTACTTC. This chain uses TRBV5-5 with TRBJ2-7, with D possibly matching TRBD2 (6 bases). Germline V gene sequence: CDR1 SGHKS, CDR2 YYEKEE (reference sequence). V lost 2 bases to trimming and J lost 3 bases, with 15 bases between them. CDR3 length equals 15 residues.

The chain joins TRBV28 to TRBJ1-6; no reliable D call. V lost 5 bases and J lost 0, with 14 bases in between. The CDR3 totals 17 residues. CDR1 and CDR2 from the germline V gene are MDHEN and SYDVKM. As DNA, the CDR3 is TGTGCCAGCAGTAACAGTGATAGAAGCTCCTATAATTCACCCCTCCACTTT. It encodes CASSNSDRSSYNSPLHF.

This clone was recorded only once. The rearrangement uses TRBV18 and TRBJ2-7, with TRBD1 matching 7 bases. V was pared by 0 bases and J by 2 bases, with 7 bases of the junction left unmatched. CDR1 is KGHSH and CDR2 is LQKENI in the germline V gene. This CDR3 has 16 amino acids. The chain's CDR3 is CASSPPLTGSPYEQYF. DNA of the CDR3: TGTGCCAGCTCACCACCATTGACAGGGAGTCCCTACGAGCAGTACTTC.

This chain uses TRBV19 with TRBJ2-2; tentatively, D is TRBD2 (5 bases). V lost 3 bases, J lost 2 bases, and 10 bases lay in between. Germline CDR1 LNHDA, CDR2 SQIVND (reference sequence). This CDR3 comprises 15 residues. The CDR3 DNA is TGTGCCAGTAGTATCAGAAGACTAAACACCGGGGAGCTGTTTTTT. Its protein product is CASSIRRLNTGELFF.

This chain links TRBV7-9 with TRBJ2-5, with D possibly being TRBD2 (7 bases). V dropped 5 bases and J dropped 5 bases, with 24 bases sitting between them. This CDR3 has 17 amino acids. CDR1 is SEHNR and CDR2 is FQNEAQ in the germline V gene (reference sequence). CDR3: CASSAYLRGAYLETQYF. CDR3 nucleotides: TGTGCCAGCAGCGCATACCTCCGGGGGGCTTACCTCGAGACCCAGTACTTC.

This chain connects TRBV10-3 to TRBJ1-1; a possible D gene is TRBD1 (5 bases). V lost 3 bases, J lost 1 base, and 9 bases lay in between. In germline, CDR1 is ENHRY, CDR2 SYGVKD. The CDR3 contains 14 residues. CDR3 loop: CAISERGWNTEAFF. CDR3 in DNA: TGTGCCATCAGTGAAAGGGGCTGGAACACTGAAGCTTTCTTT.

The chain joins TRBV6-7 to TRBJ2-2; TRBD2 aligns across 7 bases. TRBV6-7 is identified as an open reading frame with a role that is uncertain. The CDR3 contains 16 residues. The V gene end was trimmed by 2 bases and the J gene end by 6 bases; junction bases not matched to a gene: 9. CDR3 protein: CASSYGEGGVSGELFF. CDR3 nucleotides: TGTGCCAGCAGTTACGGGGAGGGCGGGGTCTCCGGGGAGCTGTTTTTT.